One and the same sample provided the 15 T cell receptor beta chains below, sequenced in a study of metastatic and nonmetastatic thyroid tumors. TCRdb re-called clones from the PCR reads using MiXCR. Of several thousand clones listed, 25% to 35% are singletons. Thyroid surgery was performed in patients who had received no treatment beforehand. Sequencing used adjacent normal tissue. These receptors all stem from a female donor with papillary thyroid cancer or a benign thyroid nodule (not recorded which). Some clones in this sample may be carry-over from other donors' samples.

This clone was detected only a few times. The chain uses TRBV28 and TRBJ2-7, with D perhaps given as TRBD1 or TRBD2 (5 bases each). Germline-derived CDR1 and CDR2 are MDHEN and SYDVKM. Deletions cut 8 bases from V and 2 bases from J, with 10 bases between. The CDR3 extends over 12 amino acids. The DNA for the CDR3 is TGTGCCAGCCGGGACCCCGCCTACGAGCAGTACTTC. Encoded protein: CASRDPAYEQYF.

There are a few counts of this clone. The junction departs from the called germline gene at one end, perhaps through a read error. CDR3 nucleotide sequence: TGTGCCAGCAGCTACTGGGGGACAGGCGTTACCTCTGGAAACACCATATATTTT. Residues: CASSYWGTGVTSGNTIYF. The V and J genes are TRBV6-6 and TRBJ1-3, with 8 bases fitting TRBD1. This CDR3 comprises 18 residues. Germline CDR1 reads MNHNY; CDR2 reads SVGAGI (reference sequence).

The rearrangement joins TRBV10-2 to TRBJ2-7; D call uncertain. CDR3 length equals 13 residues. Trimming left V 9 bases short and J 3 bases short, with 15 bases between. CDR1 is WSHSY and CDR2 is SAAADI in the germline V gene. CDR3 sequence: CASSKDKFYEQYF. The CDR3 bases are TGCGCCAGTTCGAAAGACAAATTCTACGAGCAGTACTTC.

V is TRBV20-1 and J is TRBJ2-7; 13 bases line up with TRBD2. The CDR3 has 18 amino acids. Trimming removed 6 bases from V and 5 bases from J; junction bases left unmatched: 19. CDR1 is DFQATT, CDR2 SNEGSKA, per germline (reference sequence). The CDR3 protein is CSAPGTSGNPKGIHEQYF. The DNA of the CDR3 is TGCAGTGCCCCTGGGACTAGCGGGAACCCCAAGGGTATCCACGAGCAGTACTTC.

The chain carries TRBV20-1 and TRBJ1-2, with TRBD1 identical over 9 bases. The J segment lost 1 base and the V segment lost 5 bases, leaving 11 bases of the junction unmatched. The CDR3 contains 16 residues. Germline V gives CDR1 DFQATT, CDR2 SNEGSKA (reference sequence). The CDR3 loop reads CSAGSGQGFRNYGYTF. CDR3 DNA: TGCAGTGCTGGATCGGGACAGGGCTTTCGTAACTATGGCTACACCTTC.

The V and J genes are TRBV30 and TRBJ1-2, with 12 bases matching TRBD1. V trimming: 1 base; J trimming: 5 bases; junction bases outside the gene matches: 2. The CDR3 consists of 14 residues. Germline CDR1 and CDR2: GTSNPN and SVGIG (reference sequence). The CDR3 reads CAWSGGQGAYGYTF. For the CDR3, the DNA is TGTGCCTGGAGTGGGGGACAGGGGGCATATGGCTACACCTTC.

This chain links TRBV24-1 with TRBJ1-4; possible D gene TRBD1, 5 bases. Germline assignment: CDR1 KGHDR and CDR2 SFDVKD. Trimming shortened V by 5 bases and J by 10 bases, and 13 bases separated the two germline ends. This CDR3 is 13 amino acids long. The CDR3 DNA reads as TGTGCCACCAGTGCCGGGTCCGGGGGAAAACTGTTTTTT. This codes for CATSAGSGGKLFF.

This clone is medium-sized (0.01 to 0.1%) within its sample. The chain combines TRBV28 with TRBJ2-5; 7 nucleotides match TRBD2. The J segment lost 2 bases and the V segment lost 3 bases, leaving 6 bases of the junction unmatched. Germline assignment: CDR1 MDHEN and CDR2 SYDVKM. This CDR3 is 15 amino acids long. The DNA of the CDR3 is TGTGCCAGCAGTTTTTTGGGGGGGGGGCAAGAGACCCAGTACTTC. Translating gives CASSFLGGGQETQYF.

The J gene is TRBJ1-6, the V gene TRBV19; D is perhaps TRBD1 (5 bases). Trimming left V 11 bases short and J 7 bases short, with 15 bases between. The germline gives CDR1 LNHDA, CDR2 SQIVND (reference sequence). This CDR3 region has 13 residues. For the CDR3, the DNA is TGTGCCTGCTCCGACAGAACGAATTCACCCCTCCACTTT. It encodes CACSDRTNSPLHF.

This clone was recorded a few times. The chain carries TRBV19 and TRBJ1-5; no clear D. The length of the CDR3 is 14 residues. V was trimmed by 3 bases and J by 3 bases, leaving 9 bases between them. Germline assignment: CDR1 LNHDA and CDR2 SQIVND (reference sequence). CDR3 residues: CASSIPPPNQPQHF. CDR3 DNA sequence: TGTGCCAGTAGTATCCCACCACCCAATCAGCCCCAGCATTTT.

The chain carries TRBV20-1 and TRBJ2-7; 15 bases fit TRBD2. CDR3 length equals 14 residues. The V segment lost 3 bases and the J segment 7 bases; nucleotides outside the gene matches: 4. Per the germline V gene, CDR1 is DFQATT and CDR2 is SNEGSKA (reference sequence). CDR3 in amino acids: CSASPGTSGGEQYF. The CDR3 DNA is TGCAGTGCTAGCCCCGGGACTAGCGGGGGGGAGCAGTACTTC.

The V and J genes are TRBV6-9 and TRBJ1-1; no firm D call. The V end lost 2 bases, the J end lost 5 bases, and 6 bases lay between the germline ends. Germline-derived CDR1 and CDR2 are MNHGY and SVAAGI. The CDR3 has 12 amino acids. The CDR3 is CASSYGRTEAFF. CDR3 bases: TGTGCCAGCAGTTATGGTCGGACTGAAGCTTTCTTT.

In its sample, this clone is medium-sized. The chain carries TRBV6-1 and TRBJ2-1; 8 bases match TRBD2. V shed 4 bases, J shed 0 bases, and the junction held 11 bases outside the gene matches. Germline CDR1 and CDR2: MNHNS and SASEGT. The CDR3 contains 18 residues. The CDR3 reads CASSVGWWAGGSYNEQFF. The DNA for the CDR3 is TGTGCCAGCAGTGTGGGGTGGTGGGCGGGGGGCTCCTACAATGAGCAGTTCTTC.

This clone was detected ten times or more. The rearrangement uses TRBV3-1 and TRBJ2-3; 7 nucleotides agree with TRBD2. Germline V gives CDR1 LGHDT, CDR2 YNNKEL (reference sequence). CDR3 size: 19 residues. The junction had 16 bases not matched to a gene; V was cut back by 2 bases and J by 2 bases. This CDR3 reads CASSQPSPRGGLTTDTQYF. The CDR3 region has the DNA TGTGCCAGCAGCCAACCTTCCCCTCGGGGAGGGCTAACCACAGATACGCAGTATTTT.

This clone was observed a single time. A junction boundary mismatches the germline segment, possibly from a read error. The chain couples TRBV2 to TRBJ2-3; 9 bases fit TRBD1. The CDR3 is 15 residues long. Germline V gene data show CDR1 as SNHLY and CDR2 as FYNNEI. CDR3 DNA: TGTGCCAACAGCGTCCCGGACAGGGGTCTAGATACACAGTATTTT. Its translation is CANSVPDRGLDTQYF.